This T cell receptor beta chain was identified during a study of shared clonotypes between healthy human individuals. Data came from immunoSEQ multiplex PCR; TCRdb stores just in-frame clones and leaves some out. The sample gives hundreds of thousands of clones, 80% to 95% of which show up once; approximately 25% is in the top ten. CD8 cells classed as naive were CD45RO-negative and positively selected for CCR7, excluding terminally differentiated effector memory CD45RA+ cells. The V and J ends lost 5 bases and 5 bases respectively, with 19 bases between them. Germline values: CDR1 WNHNN, CDR2 SYGVQD (reference sequence). The CDR3 runs to 15 residues.

The sequence came from a man aged 25 to 45 in good health. Sequencing used naive CD8+ T cells sorted from blood. The rearrangement links TRBV10-1 to TRBJ2-7; D gene unclear. Here the CDR3 reads CASSLLGVRVHEQYF. CDR3 DNA: TGCGCCAGCAGTCTATTAGGAGTTCGAGTCCACGAGCAGTACTTC.